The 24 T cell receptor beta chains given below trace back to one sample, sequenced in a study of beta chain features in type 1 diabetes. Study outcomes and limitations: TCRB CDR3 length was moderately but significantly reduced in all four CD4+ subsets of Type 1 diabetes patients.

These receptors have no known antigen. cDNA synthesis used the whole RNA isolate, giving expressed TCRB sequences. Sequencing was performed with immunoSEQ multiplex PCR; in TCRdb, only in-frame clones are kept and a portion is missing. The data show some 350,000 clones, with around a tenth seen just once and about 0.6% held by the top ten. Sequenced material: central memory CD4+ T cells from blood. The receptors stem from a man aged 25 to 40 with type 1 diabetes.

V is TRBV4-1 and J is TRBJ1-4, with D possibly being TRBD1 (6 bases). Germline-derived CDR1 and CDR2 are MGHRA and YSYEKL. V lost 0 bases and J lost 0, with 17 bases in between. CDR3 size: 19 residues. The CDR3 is CASSQDRRQRGATNEKLFF. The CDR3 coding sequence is TGCGCCAGCAGCCAAGATCGGAGACAGAGGGGGGCAACTAATGAAAAACTGTTTTTT.

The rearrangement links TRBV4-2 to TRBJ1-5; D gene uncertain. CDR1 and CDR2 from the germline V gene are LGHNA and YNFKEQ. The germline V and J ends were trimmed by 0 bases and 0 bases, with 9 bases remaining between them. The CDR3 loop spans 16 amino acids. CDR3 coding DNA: TGTGCCAGCAGCCAAGAAGCGTTTTATAGCAATCAGCCCCAGCATTTT. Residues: CASSQEAFYSNQPQHF.

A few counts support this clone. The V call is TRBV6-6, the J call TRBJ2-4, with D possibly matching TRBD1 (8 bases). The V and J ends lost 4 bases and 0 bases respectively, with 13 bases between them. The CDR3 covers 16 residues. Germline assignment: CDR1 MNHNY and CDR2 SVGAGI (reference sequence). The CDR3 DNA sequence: TGTGCCAGCAGTTCACAGGGGGGGGGAGCCAAAAACATTCAGTACTTC. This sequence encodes CASSSQGGGAKNIQYF.

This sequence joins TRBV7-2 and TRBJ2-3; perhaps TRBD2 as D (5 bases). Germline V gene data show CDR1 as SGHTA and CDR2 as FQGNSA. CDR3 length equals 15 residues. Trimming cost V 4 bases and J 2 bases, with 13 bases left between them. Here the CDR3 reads CASSSRSGLTDTQYF. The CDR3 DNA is TGTGCCAGCAGCTCCAGAAGCGGACTCACAGATACGCAGTATTTT.

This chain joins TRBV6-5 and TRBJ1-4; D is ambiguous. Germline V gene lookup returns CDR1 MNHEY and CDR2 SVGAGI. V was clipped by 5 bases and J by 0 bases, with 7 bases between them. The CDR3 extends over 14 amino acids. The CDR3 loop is CASSDTATNEKLFF. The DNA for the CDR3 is TGTGCCAGCAGTGACACAGCAACTAATGAAAAACTGTTTTTT.

CDR3 amino acids: CASSRGTEDQPQHF. The CDR3, as DNA: TGTGCCAGCAGCCGCGGGACAGAGGATCAGCCCCAGCATTTT. The chain recombines TRBV7-2 with TRBJ1-5, with TRBD1 identical over 7 bases. V trimming: 5 bases; J trimming: 5 bases; junction bases outside the gene matches: 6. Germline values: CDR1 SGHTA, CDR2 FQGNSA. The CDR3 extends over 14 amino acids.

The CDR3 spells CASSIGTTGISPQHF. The CDR3, as DNA: TGTGCCAGTAGTATCGGTACGACAGGGATCTCGCCCCAGCATTTT. The chain employs TRBV19 and TRBJ1-5; TRBD1 aligns across 7 bases. The CDR3 consists of 15 residues. V gave up 3 bases and J gave up 9 bases; unmatched junction bases: 11. Germline V gene lookup returns CDR1 LNHDA and CDR2 SQIVND (reference sequence).

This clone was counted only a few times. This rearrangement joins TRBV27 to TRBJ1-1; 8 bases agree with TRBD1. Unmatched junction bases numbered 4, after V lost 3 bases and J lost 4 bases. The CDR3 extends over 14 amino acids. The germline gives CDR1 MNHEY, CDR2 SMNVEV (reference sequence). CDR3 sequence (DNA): TGTGCCAGCAGTTTCGACAGGGGTGGCACTGAAGCTTTCTTT. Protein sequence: CASSFDRGGTEAFF.

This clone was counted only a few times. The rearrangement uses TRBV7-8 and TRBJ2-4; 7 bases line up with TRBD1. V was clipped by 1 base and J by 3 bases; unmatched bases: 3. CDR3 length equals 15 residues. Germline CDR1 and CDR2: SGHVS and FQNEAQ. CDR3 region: CASSLVGGGKNIQYF. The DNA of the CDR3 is TGTGCCAGCAGCTTAGTAGGGGGCGGCAAAAACATTCAGTACTTC. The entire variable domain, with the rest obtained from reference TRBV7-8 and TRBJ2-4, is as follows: GAGVSQSPRYKVAKRGQDVALRCDPISGHVSLFWYQQALGQGPEFLTYFQNEAQLDKSGLPSDRFFAERPEGSVSTLKIQRTQQEDSAVYLCASSLVGGGKNIQYFGAGTRLSVL.

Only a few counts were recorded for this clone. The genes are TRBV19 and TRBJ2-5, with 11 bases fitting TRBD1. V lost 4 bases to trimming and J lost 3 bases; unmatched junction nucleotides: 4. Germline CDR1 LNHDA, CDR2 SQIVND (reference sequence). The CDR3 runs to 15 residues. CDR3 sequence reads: CASSRRTGGEETQYF. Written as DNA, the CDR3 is TGTGCCAGTAGTAGGAGGACAGGGGGCGAAGAGACCCAGTACTTC.

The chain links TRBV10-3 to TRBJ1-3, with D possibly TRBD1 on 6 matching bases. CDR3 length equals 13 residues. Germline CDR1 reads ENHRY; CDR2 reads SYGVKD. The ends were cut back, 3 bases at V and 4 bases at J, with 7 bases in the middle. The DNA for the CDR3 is TGTGCCATCAGTGACAGGGGAGGAAACACCATATATTTT. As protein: CAISDRGGNTIYF.

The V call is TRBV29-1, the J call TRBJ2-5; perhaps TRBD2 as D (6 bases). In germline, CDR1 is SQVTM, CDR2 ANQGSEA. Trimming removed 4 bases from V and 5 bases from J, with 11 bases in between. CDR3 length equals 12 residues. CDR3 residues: CSVGGVRETQYF. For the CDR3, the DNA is TGCAGCGTTGGGGGGGTAAGGGAGACCCAGTACTTC.

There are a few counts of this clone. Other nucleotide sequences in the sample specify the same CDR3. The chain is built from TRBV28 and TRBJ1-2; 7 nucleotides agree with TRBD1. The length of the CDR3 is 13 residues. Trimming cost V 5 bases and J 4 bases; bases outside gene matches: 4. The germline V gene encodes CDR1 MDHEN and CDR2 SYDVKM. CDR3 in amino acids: CASSPGQSYGYTF. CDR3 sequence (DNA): TGTGCCAGCAGTCCGGGACAGTCCTATGGCTACACCTTC.

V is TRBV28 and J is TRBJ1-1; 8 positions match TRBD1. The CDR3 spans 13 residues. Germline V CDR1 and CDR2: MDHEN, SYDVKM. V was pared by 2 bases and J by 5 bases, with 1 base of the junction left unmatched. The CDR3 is CASSLQGATEAFF. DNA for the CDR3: TGTGCCAGCAGTTTACAGGGGGCGACTGAAGCTTTCTTT.

This CDR3 reads CASRRRDRDQPQHF. The CDR3 nucleotides are TGTGCCAGCAGACGCCGGGACAGGGATCAGCCCCAGCATTTT. This chain uses TRBV6-1 with TRBJ1-5, with TRBD1 identical over 9 bases. The CDR3 is 14 residues long. After removal of 6 bases from V and 5 bases from J, the junction contained 5 bases not matched to a gene. From germline, CDR1 is MNHNS and CDR2 SASEGT.

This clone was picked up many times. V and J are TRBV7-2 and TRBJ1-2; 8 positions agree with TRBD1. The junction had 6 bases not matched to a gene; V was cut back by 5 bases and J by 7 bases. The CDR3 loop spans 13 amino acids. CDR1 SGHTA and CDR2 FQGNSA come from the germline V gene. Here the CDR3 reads CASSPRTGPGYTF. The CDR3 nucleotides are TGTGCCAGCAGCCCGAGGACAGGGCCTGGCTACACCTTC.

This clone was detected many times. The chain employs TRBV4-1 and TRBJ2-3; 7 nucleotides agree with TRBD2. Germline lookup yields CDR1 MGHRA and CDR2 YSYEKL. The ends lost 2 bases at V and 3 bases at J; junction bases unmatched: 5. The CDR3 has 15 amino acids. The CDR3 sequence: CASSQKPGLTDTQYF. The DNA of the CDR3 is TGCGCCAGCAGCCAAAAACCGGGACTAACAGATACGCAGTATTTT.

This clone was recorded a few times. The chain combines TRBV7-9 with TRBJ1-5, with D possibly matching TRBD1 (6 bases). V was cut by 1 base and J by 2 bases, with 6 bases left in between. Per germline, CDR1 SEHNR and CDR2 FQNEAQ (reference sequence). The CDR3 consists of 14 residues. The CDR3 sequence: CASSLGTGNQPQHF. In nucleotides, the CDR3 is TGTGCCAGCAGCTTAGGGACAGGCAATCAGCCCCAGCATTTT.

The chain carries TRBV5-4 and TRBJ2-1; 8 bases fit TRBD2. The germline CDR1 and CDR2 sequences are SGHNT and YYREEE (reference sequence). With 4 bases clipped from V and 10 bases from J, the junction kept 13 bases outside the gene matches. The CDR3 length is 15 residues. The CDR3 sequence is CASSLGGAGVFEQFF. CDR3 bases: TGTGCCAGCAGCCTCGGGGGAGCGGGAGTATTCGAGCAGTTCTTC. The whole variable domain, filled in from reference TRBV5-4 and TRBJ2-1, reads ETGVTQSPTHLIKTRGQQVTLRCSSQSGHNTVSWYQQALGQGPQFIFQYYREEENGRGNFPPRFSGLQFPNYSSELNVNALELDDSALYLCASSLGGAGVFEQFFGPGTRLTVL.

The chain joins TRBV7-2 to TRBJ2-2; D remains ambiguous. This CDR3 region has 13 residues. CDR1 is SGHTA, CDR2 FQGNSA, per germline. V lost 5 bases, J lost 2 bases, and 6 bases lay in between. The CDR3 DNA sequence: TGTGCCAGCAGCCCCACTAACACCGGGGAGCTGTTTTTT. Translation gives CASSPTNTGELFF. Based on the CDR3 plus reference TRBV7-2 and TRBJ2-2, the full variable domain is GAGVSQSPSNKVTEKGKDVELRCDPISGHTALYWYRQSLGQGLEFLIYFQGNSAPDKSGLPSDRFSAERTGGSVSTLTIQRTQQEDSAVYLCASSPTNTGELFFGEGSRLTVL.

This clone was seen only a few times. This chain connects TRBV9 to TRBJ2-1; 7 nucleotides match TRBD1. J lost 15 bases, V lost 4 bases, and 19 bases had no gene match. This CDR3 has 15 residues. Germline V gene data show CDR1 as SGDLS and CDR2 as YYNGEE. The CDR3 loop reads CASSTRATNRGPLFF. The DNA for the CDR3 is TGTGCCAGCAGCACCCGAGCAACAAACAGGGGACCTTTGTTCTTC.

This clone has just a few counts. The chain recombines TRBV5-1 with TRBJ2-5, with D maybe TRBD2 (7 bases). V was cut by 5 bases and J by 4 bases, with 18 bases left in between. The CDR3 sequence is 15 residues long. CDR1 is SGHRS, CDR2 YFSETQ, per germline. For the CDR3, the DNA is TGCGCCAGCAGTTCCCAGGGGACGGGAGGAGAGACCCAGTACTTC. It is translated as CASSSQGTGGETQYF. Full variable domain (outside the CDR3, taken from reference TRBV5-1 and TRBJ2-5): KAGVTQTPRYLIKTRGQQVTLSCSPISGHRSVSWYQQTPGQGLQFLFEYFSETQRNKGNFPGRFSGRQFSNSRSEMNVSTLELGDSALYLCASSSQGTGGETQYFGPGTRLLVL.

CDR3 nucleotides: TGTGCCAGCAGCCGGCGGGGCAATGAGCAGTTCTTC. Its translation is CASSRRGNEQFF. The V and J genes are TRBV11-2 and TRBJ2-1, with D maybe TRBD2 (6 bases). This CDR3 is 12 amino acids long. The V end lost 5 bases, the J end lost 6 bases, and 8 bases lay between the germline ends. The germline gives CDR1 SGHAT, CDR2 FQNNGV.

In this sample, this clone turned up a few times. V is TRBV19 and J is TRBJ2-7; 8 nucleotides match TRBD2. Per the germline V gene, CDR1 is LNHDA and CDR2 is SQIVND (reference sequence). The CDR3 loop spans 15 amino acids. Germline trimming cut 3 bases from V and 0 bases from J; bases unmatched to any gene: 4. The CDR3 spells CASSMFLAGSYEQYF. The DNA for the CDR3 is TGTGCCAGTAGTATGTTTCTAGCGGGCTCCTACGAGCAGTACTTC.